This T cell receptor beta chain was found in a study of CD8 T cells in Susac syndrome. An input of about 0.45 to 1 ug of RNA was subjected to reverse transcription using random hexamers. Each CDR3 protein is one row after TCRdb ran MiXCR on the immunoSEQ multiplex PCR reads. This table holds over 120,000 distinct CDR3 sequences, 85% to 95% found once. The germline gives CDR1 DFQATT, CDR2 SNEGSKA (reference sequence). V lost 5 bases and J 8 bases, leaving 13 bases between the germline ends. The CDR3 loop spans 12 amino acids. This receptor was identified in a human donor with Susac syndrome. The chain uses TRBV20-1 and TRBJ2-1; D perhaps matches TRBD1 (5 bases). The sample comprised CD4+ T cells from PBMCs. The CDR3 DNA is TGCAGTGCTGCGCCAACCAGGGATGAGCAGTTCTTC. Residues: CSAAPTRDEQFF.